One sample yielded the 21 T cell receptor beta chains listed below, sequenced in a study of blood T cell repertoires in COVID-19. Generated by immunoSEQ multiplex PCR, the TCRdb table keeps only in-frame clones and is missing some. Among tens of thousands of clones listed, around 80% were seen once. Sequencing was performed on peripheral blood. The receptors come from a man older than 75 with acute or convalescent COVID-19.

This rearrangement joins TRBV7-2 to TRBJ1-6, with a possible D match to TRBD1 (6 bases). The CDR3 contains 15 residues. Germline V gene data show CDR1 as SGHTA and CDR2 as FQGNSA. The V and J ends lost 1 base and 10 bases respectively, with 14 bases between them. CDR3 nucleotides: TGTGCCAGCAGCTTAGAGGCAGGGGTGAGCTCACCCCTCCACTTT. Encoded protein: CASSLEAGVSSPLHF.

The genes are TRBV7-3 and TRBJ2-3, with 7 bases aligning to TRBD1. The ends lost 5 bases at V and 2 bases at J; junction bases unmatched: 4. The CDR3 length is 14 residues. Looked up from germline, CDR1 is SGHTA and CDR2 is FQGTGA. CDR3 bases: TGTGCCAGCAGCACGGGACAGTACACAGATACGCAGTATTTT. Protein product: CASSTGQYTDTQYF. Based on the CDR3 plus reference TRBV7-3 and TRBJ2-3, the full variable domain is GAGVSQTPSNKVTEKGKYVELRCDPISGHTALYWYRQSLGQGPEFLIYFQGTGAADDSGLPNDRFFAVRPEGSVSTLKIQRTERGDSAVYLCASSTGQYTDTQYFGPGTRLTVL.

The CDR3, as DNA: TGTGCCAGTAGTACCCAGGGTGGTACCGGGGAGCTGTTTTTT. This sequence encodes CASSTQGGTGELFF. The V gene is TRBV19, the J gene TRBJ2-2; the D gene is possibly TRBD1 (5 bases). The germline V gene encodes CDR1 LNHDA and CDR2 SQIVND (reference sequence). The CDR3 loop spans 14 amino acids. V was clipped by 4 bases and J by 5 bases, with 11 bases between them.

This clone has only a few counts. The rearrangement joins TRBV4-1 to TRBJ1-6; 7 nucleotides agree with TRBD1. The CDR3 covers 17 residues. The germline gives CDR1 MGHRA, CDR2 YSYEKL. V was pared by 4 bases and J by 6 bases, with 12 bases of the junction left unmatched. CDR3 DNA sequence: TGCGCCAGCAGCCTCGTCCTCCACAGGGGTGGTAATTCACCCCTCCACTTT. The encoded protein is CASSLVLHRGGNSPLHF.

Written as DNA, the CDR3 is TGTGCCAGCTCACCACCCACAGGGAACCCTAGGGAGCAGTACTTC. This encodes CASSPPTGNPREQYF. The chain uses TRBV18 and TRBJ2-7; D may be TRBD1 (6 bases). Germline CDR1 reads KGHSH; CDR2 reads LQKENI. The length of the CDR3 is 15 residues. Trimming pared 0 bases from V and 7 bases from J, leaving 16 bases between.

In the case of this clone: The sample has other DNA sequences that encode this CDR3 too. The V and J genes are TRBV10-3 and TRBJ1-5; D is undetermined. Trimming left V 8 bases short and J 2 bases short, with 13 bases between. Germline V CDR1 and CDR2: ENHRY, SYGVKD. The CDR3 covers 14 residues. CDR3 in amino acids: CAIGSGGGNQPQHF. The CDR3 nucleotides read TGTGCCATCGGAAGCGGTGGGGGCAATCAGCCCCAGCATTTT.

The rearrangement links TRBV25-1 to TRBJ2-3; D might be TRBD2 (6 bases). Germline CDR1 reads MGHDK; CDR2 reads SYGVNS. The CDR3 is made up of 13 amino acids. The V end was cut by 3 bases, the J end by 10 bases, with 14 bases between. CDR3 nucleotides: TGTGCCAGCAGTGAGCCCTGGGACTCTGCGCAGTATTTT. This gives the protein CASSEPWDSAQYF.

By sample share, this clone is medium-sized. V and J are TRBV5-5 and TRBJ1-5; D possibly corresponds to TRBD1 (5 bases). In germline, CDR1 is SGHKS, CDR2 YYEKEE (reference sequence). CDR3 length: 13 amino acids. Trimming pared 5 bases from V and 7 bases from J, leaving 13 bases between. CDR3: CASSRGVRQPQHF. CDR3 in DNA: TGTGCCAGCAGTCGGGGGGTTAGGCAGCCCCAGCATTTT.

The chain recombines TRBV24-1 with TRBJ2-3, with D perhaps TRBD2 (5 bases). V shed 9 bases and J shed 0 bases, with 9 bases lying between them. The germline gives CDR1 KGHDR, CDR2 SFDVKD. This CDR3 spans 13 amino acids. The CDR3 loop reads CATGGRSTDTQYF. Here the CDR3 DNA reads TGTGCCACCGGAGGCCGTAGCACAGATACGCAGTATTTT.

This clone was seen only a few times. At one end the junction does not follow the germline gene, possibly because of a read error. The DNA of the CDR3 is TGTGCTAGCAGCTTGACAGGGCCCCCGAACACCGGGGAGCTGTTTTTT. It yields the protein CASSLTGPPNTGELFF. The chain recombines TRBV7-7 with TRBJ2-2; 7 bases are a match to TRBD1. Germline CDR1 and CDR2: SSHAT and FNYEAQ (reference sequence). This CDR3 comprises 16 residues.

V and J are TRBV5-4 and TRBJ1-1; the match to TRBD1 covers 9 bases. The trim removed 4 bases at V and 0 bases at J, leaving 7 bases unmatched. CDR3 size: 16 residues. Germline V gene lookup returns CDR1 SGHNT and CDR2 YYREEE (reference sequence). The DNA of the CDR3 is TGTGCCAGCAGCCTAGGACAGGGGACACTGAACACTGAAGCTTTCTTT. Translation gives CASSLGQGTLNTEAFF.

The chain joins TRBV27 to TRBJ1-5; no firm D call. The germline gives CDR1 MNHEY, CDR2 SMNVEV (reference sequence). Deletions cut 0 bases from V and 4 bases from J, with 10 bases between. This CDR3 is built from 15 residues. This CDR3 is CASSLSRGGNQPQHF. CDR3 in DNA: TGTGCCAGCAGTTTATCCCGCGGAGGGAATCAGCCCCAGCATTTT.

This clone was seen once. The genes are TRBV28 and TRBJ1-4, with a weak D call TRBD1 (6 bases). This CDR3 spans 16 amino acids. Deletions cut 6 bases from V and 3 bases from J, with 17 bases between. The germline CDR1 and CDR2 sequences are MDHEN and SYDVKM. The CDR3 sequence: CASSSTRTEPNEKLFF. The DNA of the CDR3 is TGTGCCAGCAGCTCTACCCGGACAGAACCTAATGAAAAACTGTTTTTT.

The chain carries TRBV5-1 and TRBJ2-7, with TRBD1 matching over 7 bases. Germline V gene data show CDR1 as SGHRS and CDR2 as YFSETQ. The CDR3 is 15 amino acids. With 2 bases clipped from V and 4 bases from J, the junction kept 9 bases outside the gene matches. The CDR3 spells CASSFPGTASYEQYF. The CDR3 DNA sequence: TGCGCCAGCAGCTTCCCCGGGACAGCCTCATACGAGCAGTACTTC.

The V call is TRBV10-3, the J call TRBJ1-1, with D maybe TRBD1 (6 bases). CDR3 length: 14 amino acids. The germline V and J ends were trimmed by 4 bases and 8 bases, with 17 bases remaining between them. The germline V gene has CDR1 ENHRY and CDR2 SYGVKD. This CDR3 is CAISVLGGEGEAFF. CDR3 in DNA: TGTGCCATCAGTGTCTTAGGGGGAGAGGGGGAAGCTTTCTTT.

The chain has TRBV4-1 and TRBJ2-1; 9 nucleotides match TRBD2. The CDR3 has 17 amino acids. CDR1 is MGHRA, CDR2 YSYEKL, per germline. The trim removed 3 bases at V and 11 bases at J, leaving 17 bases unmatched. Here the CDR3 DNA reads TGCGCCAGCAGCCACCCCGTGGGCGGGAGGGGTCGTCTTCAGCAGTTCTTC. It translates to CASSHPVGGRGRLQQFF.

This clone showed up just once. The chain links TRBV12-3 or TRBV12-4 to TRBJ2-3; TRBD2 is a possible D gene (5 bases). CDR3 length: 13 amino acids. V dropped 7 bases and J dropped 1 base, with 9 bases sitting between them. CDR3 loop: CASTTAGTDTQYF. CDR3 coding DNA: TGTGCCAGCACTACAGCGGGCACAGATACGCAGTATTTT.

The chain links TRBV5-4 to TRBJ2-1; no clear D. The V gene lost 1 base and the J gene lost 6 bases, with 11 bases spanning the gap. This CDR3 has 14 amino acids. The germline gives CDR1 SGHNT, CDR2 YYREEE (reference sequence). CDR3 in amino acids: CASSLSSQSNEQFF. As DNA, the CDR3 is TGTGCCAGCAGCTTGTCTTCCCAGTCCAATGAGCAGTTCTTC.

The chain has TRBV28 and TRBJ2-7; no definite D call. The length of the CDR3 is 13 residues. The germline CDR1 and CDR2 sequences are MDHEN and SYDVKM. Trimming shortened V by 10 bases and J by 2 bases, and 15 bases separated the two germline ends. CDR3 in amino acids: CATISTEAYEQYF. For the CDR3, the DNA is TGTGCCACCATTAGTACAGAAGCCTACGAGCAGTACTTC.

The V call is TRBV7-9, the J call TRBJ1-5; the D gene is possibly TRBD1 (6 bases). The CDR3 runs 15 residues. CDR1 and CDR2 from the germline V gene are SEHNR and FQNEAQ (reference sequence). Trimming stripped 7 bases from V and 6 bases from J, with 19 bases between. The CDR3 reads CASTTGGGEVQPQHF. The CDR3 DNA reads TGTGCCAGCACCACGGGCGGGGGCGAGGTTCAGCCCCAGCATTTT.

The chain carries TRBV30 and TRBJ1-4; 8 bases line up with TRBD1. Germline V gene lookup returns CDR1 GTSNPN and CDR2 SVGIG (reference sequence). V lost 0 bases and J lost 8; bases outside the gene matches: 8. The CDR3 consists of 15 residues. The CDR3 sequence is CAWSVMYRGGEKLFF. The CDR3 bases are TGTGCCTGGAGTGTAATGTACAGGGGGGGCGAAAAACTGTTTTTT.